The 20 T cell receptor beta chains below all came from one sample that was sequenced in a study of T cell repertoires in cytomegalovirus infection. TCRdb reprocessed the reads via MiXCR and lists one record per CDR3 protein. The sample holds 480,000 or so distinct CDR3 sequences; roughly 10% are singletons and the top ten take roughly 10%. Sequencing was done on a sample of PBMCs. All receptors come from a human donor in good health (CMV status not recorded). Some clones in this sample may be carry-over from other donors' samples.

V and J are TRBV20-1 and TRBJ1-6; D not resolved. The CDR3 spans 13 residues. V shed 3 bases and J shed 10 bases, with 13 bases lying between them. Per the germline V gene, CDR1 is DFQATT and CDR2 is SNEGSKA (reference sequence). CDR3 bases: TGCAGTGCTAGGGGGATCCTTATCTCACCCCTCCACTTT. Protein product: CSARGILISPLHF.

This clonotype was seen only a few times. The chain uses TRBV3-1 and TRBJ1-1; 8 bases agree with TRBD1. Germline values: CDR1 LGHDT, CDR2 YNNKEL (reference sequence). With 5 bases clipped from V and 5 bases from J, the junction kept 7 bases outside the gene matches. The CDR3 extends over 14 amino acids. The CDR3 here is CASSTGQGRTEAFF. DNA of the CDR3: TGTGCCAGCAGCACCGGACAGGGAAGGACTGAAGCTTTCTTT.

This clonotype has only a few counts. The chain has TRBV20-1 and TRBJ2-2; 8 bases match TRBD2. The CDR3 has 13 amino acids. Germline CDR1 reads DFQATT; CDR2 reads SNEGSKA (reference sequence). Written as DNA, the CDR3 is TGCAGCTTTCGGGAGGGCCTTTCCGGGGAGCTGTTTTTT. Translated: CSFREGLSGELFF.

This clonotype came up many times. This chain joins TRBV5-6 and TRBJ2-7; D possibly corresponds to TRBD2 (6 bases). The germline CDR1 and CDR2 sequences are SGHDT and YYEEEE. V gave up 7 bases and J gave up 5 bases, with 19 bases separating them. This CDR3 spans 14 amino acids. CDR3: CASSVRREIDEQYF. The CDR3 DNA reads as TGTGCCAGCTCTGTAAGGAGGGAAATTGACGAGCAGTACTTC.

This clonotype was counted ten times or more. The gene calls are TRBV7-3 and TRBJ2-2; D is undetermined. Germline loops: CDR1 SGHTA, CDR2 FQGTGA. There are 13 residues in the CDR3. V lost 6 bases and J 4 bases, leaving 9 bases between the germline ends. The CDR3 protein is CASSLRFTGELFF. As DNA, the CDR3 is TGTGCCAGCAGTCTTAGGTTCACCGGGGAGCTGTTTTTT.

This clonotype was observed at least ten times. The chain employs TRBV12-3 or TRBV12-4 and TRBJ1-2; D may be TRBD1 (5 bases). The V gene lost 6 bases and the J gene lost 2 bases, with 13 bases spanning the gap. The CDR3 runs to 14 residues. DNA for the CDR3: TGTGCCAGCAGAAACACCGGGACCAACTATGGCTACACCTTC. It specifies CASRNTGTNYGYTF.

This clonotype was observed many times. V usage is TRBV29-1 and J usage is TRBJ1-1; a weak D match, TRBD1 (6 bases). The length of the CDR3 is 13 residues. Germline V gene sequence: CDR1 SQVTM, CDR2 ANQGSEA. Trimming cost V 6 bases and J 4 bases, with 15 bases left between them. The CDR3 here is CSVQGSGITEAFF. The CDR3 region has the DNA TGCAGCGTACAGGGTTCAGGTATCACTGAAGCTTTCTTT.

There are many counts of this clonotype. The V gene is TRBV29-1, the J gene TRBJ2-5; 7 bases align to TRBD2. Germline CDR1 is SQVTM and CDR2 is ANQGSEA. The CDR3 extends over 13 amino acids. The junction had 4 bases not matched to a gene; V was cut back by 5 bases and J by 1 base. CDR3 bases: TGCAGCGTTATAGCGGGTATCCAAGAGACCCAGTACTTC. Its protein is CSVIAGIQETQYF.

This clonotype was observed at least ten times. This sequence joins TRBV11-2 and TRBJ1-1; a weak D match, TRBD1 (5 bases). Germline-derived CDR1 and CDR2 are SGHAT and FQNNGV. The CDR3 is 16 amino acids. V dropped 5 bases and J dropped 1 base, with 17 bases sitting between them. CDR3 sequence reads: CASSPDPAGTNTEAFF. The CDR3 DNA sequence: TGTGCCAGCAGCCCTGACCCGGCAGGGACGAACACTGAAGCTTTCTTT.

The rearrangement links TRBV20-1 to TRBJ2-6; possible D gene TRBD2, 5 bases. Germline loops: CDR1 DFQATT, CDR2 SNEGSKA (reference sequence). The CDR3 length is 16 residues. The germline V and J ends were trimmed by 5 bases and 0 bases, with 14 bases remaining between them. CDR3 DNA: TGCAGTGCTGGATCGAGCGGAAGCTCTGGGGCCAACGTCCTGACTTTC. Amino acids: CSAGSSGSSGANVLTF.

This clonotype was counted at least ten times. The chain recombines TRBV12-3 or TRBV12-4 with TRBJ2-2; 9 bases line up with TRBD1. V dropped 6 bases and J dropped 3; count of bases not matched to a gene: 11. This CDR3 spans 17 amino acids. CDR3 sequence (DNA): TGTGCCAGCAGCTATACAGGGGGCGTTTGGGACACCGGGGAGCTGTTTTTT. Translated: CASSYTGGVWDTGELFF.

This clonotype was detected a few times. This rearrangement joins TRBV10-3 to TRBJ1-5, with D unclear. The germline V gene has CDR1 ENHRY and CDR2 SYGVKD. CDR3 length: 13 residues. The germline V and J ends were trimmed by 3 bases and 7 bases, with 10 bases remaining between them. The CDR3 sequence is CAISDPKGQPQHF. CDR3 in DNA: TGTGCCATCAGTGACCCCAAAGGCCAGCCCCAGCATTTT.

This clonotype showed up just a few times. The chain employs TRBV27 and TRBJ2-1; 14 bases align to TRBD2. Germline V gives CDR1 MNHEY, CDR2 SMNVEV (reference sequence). The length of the CDR3 is 14 residues. V shed 6 bases and J 9 bases; nucleotides not matched to a gene: 4. In DNA, the CDR3 is TGTGCCAGCAGAAGGACTAGCGGGAGGACTGAGCAGTTCTTC. Amino acids: CASRRTSGRTEQFF.

This sequence joins TRBV2 and TRBJ2-5; tentative D call: TRBD1 (6 bases). The V and J ends lost 6 bases and 2 bases respectively, with 16 bases between them. This CDR3 region has 15 residues. The V gene's germline CDR1 is SNHLY and CDR2 FYNNEI. CDR3 DNA: TGTGCCAGCAGGGCCCTGACAGGTATTCAAGAGACCCAGTACTTC. Translated: CASRALTGIQETQYF. Together with reference TRBV2 and TRBJ2-5, the CDR3 gives the full variable domain: EPEVTQTPSHQVTQMGQEVILRCVPISNHLYFYWYRQILGQKVEFLVSFYNNEISEKSEIFDDQFSVERPDGSNFTLKIRSTKLEDSAMYFCASRALTGIQETQYFGPGTRLLVL.

This clonotype was detected only a few times. The chain couples TRBV3-1 to TRBJ1-1, with TRBD1 as a possible D gene (5 bases). Trimming removed 2 bases at V and 4 bases at J, with 11 bases between. The CDR3 contains 14 residues. In germline, CDR1 is LGHDT, CDR2 YNNKEL (reference sequence). The CDR3 protein is CASSQSLGGTEAFF. Written as DNA, the CDR3 is TGTGCCAGCAGCCAATCACTCGGGGGCACTGAAGCTTTCTTT.

In its sample, this clonotype was seen many times. V gene TRBV11-2 combines with J gene TRBJ2-1, with D perhaps TRBD2 (6 bases). The CDR3 runs 15 residues. The V gene lost 1 base and the J gene lost 8 bases, with 15 bases spanning the gap. CDR1 and CDR2 from the germline V gene are SGHAT and FQNNGV. This CDR3 reads CASSLGGALVHEQFF. The DNA of the CDR3 is TGTGCCAGCAGCTTAGGCGGGGCCCTGGTCCATGAGCAGTTCTTC.

This clonotype was observed at least ten times. V gene TRBV7-2 combines with J gene TRBJ2-1, with D maybe TRBD2 (6 bases). The germline V gene encodes CDR1 SGHTA and CDR2 FQGNSA. The CDR3 spans 16 residues. With 1 base removed from V and 2 bases from J, the gap between germline ends came to 12 bases. CDR3: CASSLDRDWAYNEQFF. CDR3 in DNA: TGTGCCAGCAGCTTAGATAGGGACTGGGCCTACAATGAGCAGTTCTTC. Combining the CDR3 with reference TRBV7-2 and TRBJ2-1 gives the whole variable domain GAGVSQSPSNKVTEKGKDVELRCDPISGHTALYWYRQSLGQGLEFLIYFQGNSAPDKSGLPSDRFSAERTGGSVSTLTIQRTQQEDSAVYLCASSLDRDWAYNEQFFGPGTRLTVL.

The sample holds many counts of this clonotype. In nucleotides, the CDR3 is TGCAGTGCTAGAATCGGGTCCACTAGCACAGATACGCAGTATTTT. Translation gives CSARIGSTSTDTQYF. The rearrangement uses TRBV20-1 and TRBJ2-3, with D unresolved. This CDR3 region has 15 residues. Germline V gene lookup returns CDR1 DFQATT and CDR2 SNEGSKA (reference sequence). V was pared by 2 bases and J by 0 bases, with 12 bases between.

This clonotype has a handful of counts. The chain joins TRBV20-1 to TRBJ2-1; 11 positions agree with TRBD2. This CDR3 has 16 residues. V gave up 3 bases and J gave up 3 bases; unmatched junction bases: 7. Germline CDR1 DFQATT, CDR2 SNEGSKA (reference sequence). This CDR3 is CSARAHGTSGYNEQFF. The DNA for the CDR3 is TGCAGTGCTAGGGCCCACGGGACTAGCGGCTACAATGAGCAGTTCTTC.

The gene calls are TRBV20-1 and TRBJ2-7; D gene uncertain. CDR3 length: 15 amino acids. V was clipped by 2 bases and J by 3 bases, with 17 bases between them. Germline V gene data show CDR1 as DFQATT and CDR2 as SNEGSKA (reference sequence). The CDR3 coding sequence is TGCAGTGCTAGATTGACGGGTCAGACACTCTACGAGCAGTACTTC. Translating gives CSARLTGQTLYEQYF.